A selection of T cell receptor beta chains follows, all from one sample in a study of blood T cells in healthy people across ages. TCRdb processed the 5' RACE reads anew with MiXCR; each CDR3 protein has one entry. The top ten clones hold approximately 4.1% of a sample with 1,500,000 or so distinct CDR3 sequences, approximately 43% of them seen once. Sequencing was done on a sample of blood. The receptor source for this set is a woman younger than 30 in good health. CDR3s include the opening cysteine and the closing phenylalanine or tryptophan. A clone size is listed for some rows: how often the clone was seen (once, few, many), or a class if it is expanded.

few	TRBJ1-4	TRBV7-2	CASSSDRYEKLFF
NA	TRBJ1-2	TRBV27	CASSDRLDYGYTF
NA	TRBJ2-1	TRBV3-1	CASSPGTVTYNEQFF
few	TRBJ2-1	TRBV27	CASSPGLYEQFF
few	TRBJ2-7	TRBV6-5	CASSYSNSQGAYEQYF
NA	TRBJ1-1	TRBV27	CASRTRGLTEAFF
few	TRBJ2-2	TRBV9	CASSVGGNLAGGELFF
few	TRBJ1-2	TRBV6-1	CASSERPGHNYGYTF
NA	TRBJ1-5	TRBV18	CASSQPGHARNQPQHF
once	TRBJ2-1	TRBV20-1	CSASGASGRGNEQFF
few	TRBJ2-1	TRBV29-1	CSALSGSSVNEQFF
NA	TRBJ1-5	TRBV7-2	CASNMYSNQPQHF
NA	TRBJ2-5	TRBV28	CASSLHRPGEEQYF
NA	TRBJ1-2	TRBV6-5	CAIGTGGIGYTF
NA	TRBJ1-5	TRBV21-1	CASSKGPGTQPQHF
NA	TRBJ2-1	TRBV28	CASSFGYSMTYNEQFF
NA	TRBJ1-6	TRBV18	CASPLSGPINSPLHF